The entry that follows covers one T cell receptor beta chain sequence. Its antigen is not identified. This specimen belongs to a study of cytomegalovirus exposure and HLA in healthy donors. Germline V lookup: CDR1 LGHNA, CDR2 YSLEER. V dropped 2 bases and J dropped 4; count of bases not matched to a gene: 4. This CDR3 region has 16 residues. Primers: 60 Vbeta forward and 13 Jbeta reverse. Per the original data handling: In a later analysis, the count reached about 82 million unique TCR beta chains, with 8.5 million to 14 million shared. This table comes from immunoSEQ multiplex PCR, and its TCRdb copy is limited to in-frame clones, with some not included. D and trimming come from the DNA, and the V and J calls and clone size come from that table. The data hold 90,000 to 150,000 clones, with 63% observed a single time. Study outcomes and limitations: When a later analysis was performed, an Asian-associated ancestry cluster reportedly had fewer N-insertions than the roughly 670-donor mean.

Sample: PBMCs. This TCR derives from a middle-aged man in good health and CMV-seropositive. The V gene is TRBV4-3, the J gene TRBJ2-7, with 14 bases lining up with TRBD2. This CDR3 reads CASSQLGTSGRYEQYF. In nucleotides, the CDR3 is TGCGCCAGCAGCCAACTAGGGACTAGCGGGAGATACGAGCAGTACTTC.